Listed below are T cell receptor beta chains from one sample, sequenced in a study of shared clonotypes between healthy human individuals. Libraries were prepared by immunoSEQ multiplex PCR; TCRdb keeps only in-frame clonotypes and omits some of them. The table shows around 2.1 million clones, with 90% to 96% occurring only once. Material for sequencing was naive CD4+ T cells sorted from blood. These receptor sequences come from a man younger than 30 in good health. Both conserved end residues are part of each CDR3. A D gene is named only where the DNA matches it firmly. The size entry is marked missing in some rows and otherwise reads once, few, many or a size class.

TRBV5-1,TRBJ2-3,NA,TRBD2,CATKPLAGGLADTQYF,TGCGCCACCAAGCCATTAGCGGGGGGGCTGGCAGATACGCAGTATTTT
TRBV28,TRBJ1-1,NA,TRBD1,CASSSGQPNTEAFF,TGTGCCAGCAGTTCGGGACAGCCTAACACTGAAGCTTTCTTT
TRBV5-4,TRBJ2-5,NA,TRBD1,CASSFQQGAPQETQYF,TGTGCCAGCAGCTTCCAACAGGGGGCACCGCAAGAGACCCAGTACTTC
TRBV18,TRBJ2-7,NA,TRBD1,CASSPEGQGYEQYF,TGTGCCAGCTCACCCGAGGGACAGGGTTACGAGCAGTACTTC
TRBV10-2,TRBJ2-2,once,TRBD1,CASTRDRVTSTGELFF,TGCGCCAGCACCCGGGACAGGGTGACCAGCACCGGGGAGCTGTTTTTT
TRBV5-1,TRBJ2-2,NA,NA,CASSGQGGPAGELFF,TGCGCCAGCAGCGGACAGGGAGGGCCAGCCGGGGAGCTGTTTTTT
TRBV7-2,TRBJ2-7,NA,NA,CASRLPPSYEQYF,TGTGCCAGCAGATTACCCCCCTCCTACGAGCAGTACTTC
TRBV2,TRBJ2-2,NA,TRBD1,CASRSDRGVTGELFF,TGTGCCAGCAGGTCAGACAGGGGGGTCACCGGGGAGCTGTTTTTT
TRBV9,TRBJ2-7,NA,NA,CASSISFGDEQYF,TGTGCCAGCAGCATCTCCTTTGGGGACGAGCAGTACTTC
TRBV27,TRBJ2-7,NA,NA,CASSFSDYEQYF,TGTGCCAGCAGCTTTTCAGATTACGAGCAGTACTTC
TRBV18,TRBJ1-2,NA,TRBD1,CASSPGTVYGYTF,TGTGCCAGCTCACCTGGGACAGTATATGGCTACACCTTC
TRBV4-3,TRBJ1-2,NA,NA,CASSQEMGSYGYTF,TGCGCCAGCAGCCAAGAGATGGGTAGCTATGGCTACACCTTC
TRBV9,TRBJ2-3,NA,TRBD1,CASSPGQGGLGTDTQYF,TGTGCCAGCAGCCCAGGACAGGGTGGTTTGGGCACAGATACGCAGTATTTT
TRBV2,TRBJ2-7,once,NA,CASSGGRSYEQYF,TGTGCCAGCAGTGGGGGACGATCCTACGAGCAGTACTTC
TRBV27,TRBJ2-2,NA,NA,CASSLSYQGPGELFF,TGTGCCAGCAGTTTAAGCTATCAAGGTCCCGGGGAGCTGTTTTTT
TRBV7-9,TRBJ2-7,NA,NA,CASSLLAVSYEQYF,TGTGCCAGCAGCTTATTAGCGGTCAGCTACGAGCAGTACTTC
TRBV7-8,TRBJ1-5,NA,NA,CASSFPGRSNQPQHF,TGTGCCAGCAGCTTCCCTGGACGGAGCAATCAGCCCCAGCATTTT
TRBV28,TRBJ2-5,NA,NA,CASSFVMEETQYF,TGTGCCAGCAGTTTTGTCATGGAAGAGACCCAGTACTTC
TRBV5-1,TRBJ2-1,NA,TRBD1,CASSYAGTGNNEQFF,TGCGCCAGCAGCTACGCCGGGACAGGAAACAATGAGCAGTTCTTC
TRBV7-9,TRBJ2-6,NA,NA,CASSLERGSSGANVLTF,TGTGCCAGCAGCTTAGAACGAGGCAGCTCTGGGGCCAACGTCCTGACTTTC
TRBV5-4,TRBJ2-1,NA,TRBD1,CASSFPGQPYNEQFF,TGTGCCAGCAGTTTCCCGGGACAGCCCTACAATGAGCAGTTCTTC
TRBV6-5,TRBJ2-5,once,TRBD1,CASSRDRIGETQYF,TGTGCCAGCAGTCGGGACAGAATAGGAGAGACCCAGTACTTC